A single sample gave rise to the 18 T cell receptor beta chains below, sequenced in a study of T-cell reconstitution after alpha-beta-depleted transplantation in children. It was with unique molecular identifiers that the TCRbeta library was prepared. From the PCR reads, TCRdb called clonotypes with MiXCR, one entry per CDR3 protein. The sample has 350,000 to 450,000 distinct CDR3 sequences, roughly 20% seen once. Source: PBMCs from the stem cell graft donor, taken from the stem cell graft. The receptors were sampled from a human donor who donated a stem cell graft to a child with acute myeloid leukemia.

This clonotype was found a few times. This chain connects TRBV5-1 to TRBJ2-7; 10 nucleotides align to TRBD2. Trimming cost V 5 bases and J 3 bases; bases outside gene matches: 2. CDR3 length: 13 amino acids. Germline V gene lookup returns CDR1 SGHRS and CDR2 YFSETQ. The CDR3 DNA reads TGCGCCAGCAGACTAGCGGGGATCTACGAGCAGTACTTC. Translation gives CASRLAGIYEQYF. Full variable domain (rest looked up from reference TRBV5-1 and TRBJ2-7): KAGVTQTPRYLIKTRGQQVTLSCSPISGHRSVSWYQQTPGQGLQFLFEYFSETQRNKGNFPGRFSGRQFSNSRSEMNVSTLELGDSALYLCASRLAGIYEQYFGPGTRLTVT.

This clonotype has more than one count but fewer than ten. CDR3 amino acids: CSASDEWSNDYGYTF. Written as DNA, the CDR3 is TGCAGTGCTAGTGATGAGTGGAGTAATGACTATGGCTACACCTTC. The rearrangement joins TRBV20-1 to TRBJ1-2; D is unclear. Germline values: CDR1 DFQATT, CDR2 SNEGSKA (reference sequence). CDR3 length equals 15 residues. The ends were cut back, 3 bases at V and 3 bases at J, with 17 bases in the middle.

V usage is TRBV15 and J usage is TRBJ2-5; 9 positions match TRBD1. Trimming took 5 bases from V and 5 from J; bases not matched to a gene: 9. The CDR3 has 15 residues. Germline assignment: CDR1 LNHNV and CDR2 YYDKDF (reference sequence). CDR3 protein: CATSSPRTGEETQYF. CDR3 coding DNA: TGTGCCACCAGCTCCCCTCGGACAGGGGAGGAGACCCAGTACTTC. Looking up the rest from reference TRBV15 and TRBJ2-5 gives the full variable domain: DAMVIQNPRYQVTQFGKPVTLSCSQTLNHNVMYWYQQKSSQAPKLLFHYYDKDFNNEADTPDNFQSRRPNTSFCFLDIRSPGLGDTAMYLCATSSPRTGEETQYFGPGTRLLVL.

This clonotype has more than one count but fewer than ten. Here the CDR3 reads CSVDSGRGDEQYF. The CDR3 region has the DNA TGCAGCGTAGATAGCGGGAGGGGCGACGAGCAGTACTTC. The J gene is TRBJ2-7, the V gene TRBV29-1; 11 bases are a match to TRBD2. Germline CDR1 reads SQVTM; CDR2 reads ANQGSEA. Trimming at V came to 6 bases and at J to 5 bases, leaving 6 bases not matched to a gene. This CDR3 contains 13 residues.

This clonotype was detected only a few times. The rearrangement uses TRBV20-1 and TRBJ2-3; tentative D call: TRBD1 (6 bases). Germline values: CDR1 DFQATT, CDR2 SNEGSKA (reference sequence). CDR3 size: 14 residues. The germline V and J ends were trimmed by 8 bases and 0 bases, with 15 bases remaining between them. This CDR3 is CSSPSGVSTDTQYF. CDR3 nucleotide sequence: TGCAGTTCCCCCTCAGGGGTGAGCACAGATACGCAGTATTTT.

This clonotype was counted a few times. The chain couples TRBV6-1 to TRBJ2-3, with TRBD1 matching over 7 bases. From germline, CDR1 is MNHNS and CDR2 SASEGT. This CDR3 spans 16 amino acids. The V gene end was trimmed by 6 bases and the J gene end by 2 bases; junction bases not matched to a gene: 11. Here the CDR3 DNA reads TGTGCCAGCAGGAGCTCCTGGACAGGATACACAGATACGCAGTATTTT. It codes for CASRSSWTGYTDTQYF.

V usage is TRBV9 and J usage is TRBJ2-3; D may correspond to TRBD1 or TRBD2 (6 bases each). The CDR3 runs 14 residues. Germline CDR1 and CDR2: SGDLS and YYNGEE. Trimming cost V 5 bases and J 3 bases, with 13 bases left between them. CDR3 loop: CASSATGTTDTQYF. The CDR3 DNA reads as TGTGCCAGCAGTGCAACAGGGACTACAGATACGCAGTATTTT.

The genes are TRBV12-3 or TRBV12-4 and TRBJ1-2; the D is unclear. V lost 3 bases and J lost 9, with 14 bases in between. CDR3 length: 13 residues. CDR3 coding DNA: TGTGCCAGCAGTTTTTACCCAGAACCGAGCTACACCTTC. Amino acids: CASSFYPEPSYTF.

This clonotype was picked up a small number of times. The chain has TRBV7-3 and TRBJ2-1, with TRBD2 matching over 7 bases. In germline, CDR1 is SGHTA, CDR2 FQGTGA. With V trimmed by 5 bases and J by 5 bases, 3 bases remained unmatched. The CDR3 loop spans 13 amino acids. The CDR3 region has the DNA TGTGCCAGCAGCCCCGGGACTAACAATGAGCAGTTCTTC. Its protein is CASSPGTNNEQFF. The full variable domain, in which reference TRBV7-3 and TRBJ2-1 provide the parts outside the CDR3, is GAGVSQTPSNKVTEKGKYVELRCDPISGHTALYWYRQSLGQGPEFLIYFQGTGAADDSGLPNDRFFAVRPEGSVSTLKIQRTERGDSAVYLCASSPGTNNEQFFGPGTRLTVL.

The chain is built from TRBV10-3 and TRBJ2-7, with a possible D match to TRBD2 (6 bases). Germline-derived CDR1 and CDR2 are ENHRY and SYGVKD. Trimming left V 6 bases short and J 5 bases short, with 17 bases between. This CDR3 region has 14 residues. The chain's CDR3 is CAISPGGPGNEQYF. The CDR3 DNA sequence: TGTGCCATCAGCCCCGGGGGACCCGGAAACGAGCAGTACTTC.

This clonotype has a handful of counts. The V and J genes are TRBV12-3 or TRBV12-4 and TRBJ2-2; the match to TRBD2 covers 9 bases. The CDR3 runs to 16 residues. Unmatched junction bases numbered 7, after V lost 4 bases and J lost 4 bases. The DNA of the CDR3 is TGTGCCAGCAGTTCTCGGACTAGCGTCAGCACCGGGGAGCTGTTTTTT. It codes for CASSSRTSVSTGELFF.

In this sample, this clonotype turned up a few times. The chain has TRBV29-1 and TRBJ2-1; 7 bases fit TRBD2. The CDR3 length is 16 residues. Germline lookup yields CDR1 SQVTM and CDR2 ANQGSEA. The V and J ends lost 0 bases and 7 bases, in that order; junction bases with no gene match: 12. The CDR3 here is CSVEDRGRELGNEQFF. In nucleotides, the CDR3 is TGCAGCGTTGAAGATCGTGGGCGGGAGCTCGGTAATGAGCAGTTCTTC.

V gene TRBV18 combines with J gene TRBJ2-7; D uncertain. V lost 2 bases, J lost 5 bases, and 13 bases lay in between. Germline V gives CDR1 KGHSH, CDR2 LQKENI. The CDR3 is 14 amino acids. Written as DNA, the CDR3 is TGTGCCAGCTCACCAGGCGAAGGGTCCCACGAGCAGTACTTC. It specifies CASSPGEGSHEQYF.

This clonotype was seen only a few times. CDR3 sequence: CASAPRFGVGADTQYF. In nucleotides, the CDR3 is TGCGCCAGCGCCCCTAGGTTTGGGGTTGGGGCAGATACGCAGTATTTT. J is TRBJ2-3 and V is TRBV5-1; D call uncertain. The V end was cut by 7 bases, the J end by 4 bases, with 22 bases between. CDR3 size: 16 residues. Germline assignment: CDR1 SGHRS and CDR2 YFSETQ.

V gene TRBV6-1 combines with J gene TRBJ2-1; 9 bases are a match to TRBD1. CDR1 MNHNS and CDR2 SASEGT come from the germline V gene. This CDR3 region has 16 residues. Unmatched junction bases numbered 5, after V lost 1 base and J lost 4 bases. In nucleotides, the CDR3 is TGTGCCAGCAGTGAAGAGGGACAGGGACCTTACAATGAGCAGTTCTTC. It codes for CASSEEGQGPYNEQFF.

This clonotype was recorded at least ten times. CDR3: CASSLTGQPYEQYF. CDR3 nucleotides: TGTGCCAGCAGTTTAACGGGACAGCCCTACGAGCAGTACTTC. The genes are TRBV27 and TRBJ2-7, with TRBD1 identical over 7 bases. Trimming took 2 bases from V and 2 from J; bases not matched to a gene: 3. This CDR3 has 14 residues. In germline, CDR1 is MNHEY, CDR2 SMNVEV (reference sequence).

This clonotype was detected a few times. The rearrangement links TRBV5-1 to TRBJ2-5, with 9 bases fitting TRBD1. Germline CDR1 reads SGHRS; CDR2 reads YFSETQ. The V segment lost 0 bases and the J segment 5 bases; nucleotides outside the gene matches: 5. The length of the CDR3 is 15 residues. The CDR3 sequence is CASSLVGQGPETQYF. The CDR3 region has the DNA TGCGCCAGCAGCTTGGTGGGACAGGGTCCCGAGACCCAGTACTTC.

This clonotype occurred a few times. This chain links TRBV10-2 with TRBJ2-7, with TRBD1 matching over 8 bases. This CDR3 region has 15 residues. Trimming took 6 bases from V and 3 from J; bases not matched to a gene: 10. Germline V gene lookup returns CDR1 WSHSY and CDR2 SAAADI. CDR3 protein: CASSKPGQVIYEQYF. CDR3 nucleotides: TGCGCCAGCAGCAAACCGGGACAGGTTATCTACGAGCAGTACTTC.